Listed below are T cell receptor beta chains from one sample, sequenced in a study of T cell responses to AZD1222 COVID-19 vaccine. Sequencing used immunoSEQ multiplex PCR; TCRdb keeps in-frame clones, though not all of them. Here the sample spans more than 140,000 clones, about 90% being singletons. The sequenced sample was peripheral blood, obtained on day 0 of AZD1222 vaccination. The receptors originated from an adult in good health. Each CDR3 is given with its conserved first and last residue. A D gene is named only where the DNA matches it firmly.

>TRBJ2-5|TRBV11-3|-
CASSLGGVGTQYF
TGTGCCAGCAGCTTAGGAGGCGTGGGGACCCAGTACTTC
>TRBJ2-7|TRBV28|-
CASSFGGVGFHF
TGTGCCAGCAGTTTTGGTGGGGTTGGTTTCCACTTC
>TRBJ1-5|TRBV28|-
CASSLWDSNQPQHF
TGTGCCAGCAGTTTATGGGATAGCAATCAGCCCCAGCATTTT
>TRBJ2-1|TRBV7-9|-
CASSPPGGPSGQFF
TGTGCCAGCAGCCCCCCTGGAGGACCGTCGGGGCAGTTCTTC
>TRBJ1-1|TRBV18|TRBD1
CASSRAGGNTEAFF
TGTGCCAGCTCGCGGGCAGGGGGGAACACTGAAGCTTTCTTT
>TRBJ2-1|TRBV9|-
CASRPDGYNEQFF
TGTGCCAGCAGACCCGACGGCTACAATGAGCAGTTCTTC
>TRBJ1-6|TRBV9|-
CASSVTGTTNSPLHF
TGTGCCAGCAGCGTAACCGGGACAACTAATTCACCCCTCCACTTT
>TRBJ2-1|TRBV6-2/TRBV6-3|-
CASRPGQGYNEQFF
TGTGCCAGCCGCCCGGGTCAAGGCTACAATGAGCAGTTCTTC
>TRBJ2-1|TRBV11-1|-
CASSRNNEQFF
TGTGCCAGCAGCCGTAACAATGAGCAGTTCTTC
>TRBJ2-3|TRBV19|-
CASSISGYTDTQYF
TGTGCCAGTAGTATCTCCGGGTACACAGATACGCAGTATTTT